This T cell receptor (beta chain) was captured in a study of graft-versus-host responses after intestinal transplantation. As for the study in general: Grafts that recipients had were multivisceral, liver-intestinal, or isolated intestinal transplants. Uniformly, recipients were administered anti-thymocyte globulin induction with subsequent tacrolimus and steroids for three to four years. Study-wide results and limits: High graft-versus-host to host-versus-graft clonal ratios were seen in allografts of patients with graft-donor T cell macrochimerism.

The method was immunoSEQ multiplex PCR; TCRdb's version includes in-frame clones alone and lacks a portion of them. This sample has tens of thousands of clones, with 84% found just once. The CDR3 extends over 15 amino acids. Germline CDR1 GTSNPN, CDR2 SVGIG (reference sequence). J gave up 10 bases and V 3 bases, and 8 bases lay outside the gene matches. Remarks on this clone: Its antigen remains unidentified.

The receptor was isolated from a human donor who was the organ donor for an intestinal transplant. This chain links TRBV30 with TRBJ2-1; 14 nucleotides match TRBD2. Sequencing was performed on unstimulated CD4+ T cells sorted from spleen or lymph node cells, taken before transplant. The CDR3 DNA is TGTGCCTGGAGGACCGGACTAGCGGGGGGCTTAGAGCAGTTCTTC. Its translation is CAWRTGLAGGLEQFF.